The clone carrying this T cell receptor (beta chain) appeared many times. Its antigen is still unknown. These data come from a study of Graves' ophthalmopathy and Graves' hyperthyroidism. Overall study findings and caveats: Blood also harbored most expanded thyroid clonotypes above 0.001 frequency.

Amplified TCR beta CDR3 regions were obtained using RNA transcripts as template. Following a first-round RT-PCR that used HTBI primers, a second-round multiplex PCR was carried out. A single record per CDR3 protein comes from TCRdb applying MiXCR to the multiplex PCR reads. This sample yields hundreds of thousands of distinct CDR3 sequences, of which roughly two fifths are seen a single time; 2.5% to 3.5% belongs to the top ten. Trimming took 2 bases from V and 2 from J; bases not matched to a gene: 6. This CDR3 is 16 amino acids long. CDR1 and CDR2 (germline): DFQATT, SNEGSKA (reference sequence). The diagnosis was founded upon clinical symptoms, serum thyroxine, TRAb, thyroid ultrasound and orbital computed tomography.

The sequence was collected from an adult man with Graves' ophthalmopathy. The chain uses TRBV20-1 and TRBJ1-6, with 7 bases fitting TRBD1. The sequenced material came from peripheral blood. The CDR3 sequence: CSARSTGVPYNSPLHF. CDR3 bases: TGCAGTGCTAGATCAACAGGGGTCCCCTATAATTCACCCCTCCACTTT.